These 17 T cell receptor beta chains share one sample of origin, sequenced in a study of T cell responses to AZD1222 COVID-19 vaccine. Assay used: immunoSEQ multiplex PCR; TCRdb lists only in-frame clones, some missing. The sample lists roughly 180,000 clones; over 70% were seen once. The material was peripheral blood, obtained on day 0 of MenACWY control vaccination. The receptors were sampled from an adult in good health.

The chain uses TRBV28 and TRBJ2-5; D gene ambiguous. The length of the CDR3 is 14 residues. Germline-derived CDR1 and CDR2 are MDHEN and SYDVKM. Trimming took off 5 bases at V and 0 bases at J, with 10 bases between the two ends. The CDR3 DNA sequence: TGTGCCAGCAGTCTGCAGCCGTACCAAGAGACCCAGTACTTC. Translated: CASSLQPYQETQYF. Full variable domain (remainder filled in from reference TRBV28 and TRBJ2-5): DVKVTQSSRYLVKRTGEKVFLECVQDMDHENMFWYRQDPGLGLRLIYFSYDVKMKEKGDIPEGYSVSREKKERFSLILESASTNQTSMYLCASSLQPYQETQYFGPGTRLLVL.

V and J are TRBV6-1 and TRBJ2-3, with 7 bases that match TRBD2. The CDR3 has 15 residues. J was trimmed by 0 bases and V by 5 bases; bases with no gene match: 5. Germline CDR1 is MNHNS and CDR2 is SASEGT. CDR3 nucleotides: TGTGCCAGCAGTTTCCCTAGCGGTAGCACAGATACGCAGTATTTT. This codes for CASSFPSGSTDTQYF.

J is TRBJ1-6 and V is TRBV3-1 (or the pseudogene TRBV3-2); a weak D match, TRBD1 (5 bases). Trimming stripped 4 bases from V and 5 bases from J, with 12 bases between. This CDR3 contains 15 residues. The germline CDR1 and CDR2 sequences are LGHDT and YNNKEL (reference sequence). The CDR3 sequence is CASSPVREDNSPLHF. CDR3 DNA sequence: TGTGCCAGCAGCCCGGTCAGGGAAGATAATTCACCCCTCCACTTT.

This clone was seen only once. This chain connects TRBV9 to TRBJ1-4; the D gene is possibly TRBD1 (5 bases). The CDR3 contains 13 residues. Trimming cost V 3 bases and J 10 bases, with 13 bases left between them. Germline V gene lookup returns CDR1 SGDLS and CDR2 YYNGEE. The CDR3: CASSGDLAGKLFF. The CDR3 DNA reads TGTGCCAGCAGCGGGGACCTCGCGGGAAAACTGTTTTTT.

A few counts support this clone. V and J are TRBV19 and TRBJ1-5; D remains ambiguous. Trimming left V 5 bases short and J 0 bases short, with 14 bases between. The germline CDR1 and CDR2 sequences are LNHDA and SQIVND (reference sequence). There are 16 residues in the CDR3. The CDR3 DNA is TGTGCCAGTAGTTTGGGGTCCGGAGATAGCAATCAGCCCCAGCATTTT. Protein: CASSLGSGDSNQPQHF. The full variable domain, in which reference TRBV19 and TRBJ1-5 provide the parts outside the CDR3, is DGGITQSPKYLFRKEGQNVTLSCEQNLNHDAMYWYRQDPGQGLRLIYYSQIVNDFQKGDIAEGYSVSREKKESFPLTVTSAQKNPTAFYLCASSLGSGDSNQPQHFGDGTRLSIL.

This chain's CDR3 is CASSPGQGLRQPQHF. For the CDR3, the DNA is TGTGCCAGCAGTCCTGGACAGGGCCTGCGACAGCCCCAGCATTTT. V is TRBV6-6 and J is TRBJ1-5, with 8 bases lining up with TRBD1. This CDR3 is built from 15 residues. CDR1 is MNHNY, CDR2 SVGAGI, per germline (reference sequence). J lost 7 bases, V lost 5 bases, and 10 bases had no gene match.

This sequence joins TRBV5-1 and TRBJ2-3, with TRBD1 matching 9 bases. After removal of 3 bases from V and 1 base from J, the junction contained 6 bases not matched to a gene. This CDR3 spans 16 amino acids. The germline gives CDR1 SGHRS, CDR2 YFSETQ. DNA of the CDR3: TGCGCCAGCAGCTGGCAACAGGGGGCTGGCACAGATACGCAGTATTTT. Its translation is CASSWQQGAGTDTQYF.

The chain joins TRBV5-6 to TRBJ2-3; TRBD1 matches at 8 bases. The length of the CDR3 is 17 residues. Trimming cost V 0 bases and J 2 bases; bases outside gene matches: 8. The germline V gene encodes CDR1 SGHDT and CDR2 YYEEEE. CDR3 sequence (DNA): TGTGCCAGCAGCTTGGGTGTGACAGGGGTTTTCACAGATACGCAGTATTTT. Translating it yields CASSLGVTGVFTDTQYF.

The V and J genes are TRBV7-9 and TRBJ2-7; 7 nucleotides line up with TRBD1. J gave up 5 bases and V 1 base, and 5 bases lay outside the gene matches. The CDR3 length is 14 residues. CDR1 SEHNR and CDR2 FQNEAQ come from the germline V gene (reference sequence). CDR3 residues: CASSLGRGLHEQYF. The CDR3 DNA reads TGTGCCAGCAGCTTAGGAAGGGGGCTCCACGAGCAGTACTTC.

This rearrangement joins TRBV7-6 to TRBJ2-5; tentative D call: TRBD1 (6 bases). CDR3 length: 14 residues. CDR1 is SGHVS, CDR2 FNYEAQ, per germline. V dropped 4 bases and J dropped 4 bases, with 13 bases sitting between them. This CDR3 reads CASSSGTGLETQYF. The CDR3, as DNA: TGTGCCAGCAGCTCCGGTACAGGGCTAGAGACCCAGTACTTC.

The rearrangement uses TRBV7-2 and TRBJ1-4; D is perhaps TRBD1 (6 bases). V was pared by 5 bases and J by 7 bases, with 14 bases between. The CDR3 length is 14 residues. The germline CDR1 and CDR2 sequences are SGHTA and FQGNSA. CDR3 in DNA: TGTGCCAGCAGCCCTAGGGGGGGGAGTGAAAAACTGTTTTTT. It yields the protein CASSPRGGSEKLFF.

This clone was seen once. The rearrangement links TRBV2 to TRBJ1-1, with 9 bases identical to TRBD1. CDR3 length: 12 amino acids. V lost 7 bases and J lost 6; bases outside the gene matches: 3. Per the germline V gene, CDR1 is SNHLY and CDR2 is FYNNEI. For the CDR3, the DNA is TGTGCCAGCAATACAGGGGGCCCTGAAGCTTTCTTT. Residues: CASNTGGPEAFF.

J is TRBJ2-5 and V is TRBV2; D possibly uses TRBD1 or TRBD2 (5 bases each). This CDR3 has 14 amino acids. The germline V gene has CDR1 SNHLY and CDR2 FYNNEI. Trimming removed 4 bases from V and 5 bases from J, with 14 bases in between. In nucleotides, the CDR3 is TGTGCCAGCAGTGTCGTTGTCGAGGGGGAGACCCAGTACTTC. Translated: CASSVVVEGETQYF.

The sample holds a few counts of this clone. The same CDR3 also results from other DNA sequences found in this sample. CDR3: CASSHKSWQGSDTQYF. The CDR3 coding sequence is TGTGCCAGCAGTCACAAGTCGTGGCAGGGGTCAGATACGCAGTATTTT. The chain uses TRBV28 and TRBJ2-3; D is possibly TRBD1 (6 bases). CDR1 and CDR2 from the germline V gene are MDHEN and SYDVKM. The CDR3 consists of 16 residues. V was cut by 5 bases and J by 4 bases, with 19 bases left in between.

This chain connects TRBV2 to TRBJ1-2, with D unclear. Germline-derived CDR1 and CDR2 are SNHLY and FYNNEI. The CDR3 sequence is 11 residues long. The germline V and J ends were trimmed by 6 bases and 8 bases, with 10 bases remaining between them. CDR3 bases: TGTGCCAGCAGAAGGTACGGCGGCTACACCTTC. It yields the protein CASRRYGGYTF.

The V call is TRBV5-1, the J call TRBJ1-3; maybe TRBD1 (6 bases). CDR3 length: 15 amino acids. Germline V lookup: CDR1 SGHRS, CDR2 YFSETQ. V dropped 0 bases and J dropped 7 bases, with 14 bases sitting between them. DNA of the CDR3: TGCGCCAGCAGCTTGGCCAGTACAGGGAAGAACACCATATATTTT. Translation: CASSLASTGKNTIYF.

This sequence joins TRBV5-4 and TRBJ2-7, with TRBD1 matching over 9 bases. With V trimmed by 4 bases and J by 7 bases, 9 bases remained unmatched. Germline CDR1 reads SGHNT; CDR2 reads YYREEE (reference sequence). This CDR3 has 14 residues. CDR3 in amino acids: CASSRDRVNGEQYF. The CDR3, as DNA: TGTGCCAGCAGCAGGGACAGGGTGAATGGGGAGCAGTACTTC.